This T cell receptor beta chain stems from a study of T-cell memory formation after mild COVID-19 listed by TCRdb under 2021. At the level of the whole study: TCR sequence clusters from the two donors were largely donor specific. Two young, previously healthy adult volunteers made up the cohort, one male and one female. In a couple of donors, T-cell clones that expanded and contracted after mild COVID-19 were followed by sequencing TCRalpha and TCRbeta repertoires longitudinally.

The sequencer was an Illumina NovaSeq 6000. TCRalpha and TCRbeta cDNA libraries were built by 5'RACE with constant-segment primers, adding sample barcodes and unique molecular identifiers. RNA was extracted from every sample with Trizol reagent. The libraries were amplified in two PCR steps, and the second step added a second sample barcode and Illumina TruSeq adapters. The libraries were sequenced on an Illumina NovaSeq using 2 x 150 bp paired-end reads. On the study's bioinformatics: Reads were demultiplexed and collapsed into UMI-guided consensus sequences with migec v1.2.7. Using mixcr v2.1.11, the UMI consensuses were aligned to TRA and TRB V and J templates and assembled into clonotypes. Clonotypes were classified as expanded or contracted when called significant by both edgeR and NoisET, with noise models trained on biological replicates. For edgeR calls, a false discovery rate-adjusted p below 0.01 and a log2 fold-change threshold of 1 were applied. As an exploratory analysis of dynamics, max-normalized trajectories of the 1000 most abundant clonotypes were examined by PCA with hierarchical clustering. Each responding clone was given a CD4 or CD8 phenotype based on the CD4+ and CD8+ repertoires, which had been sequenced separately. TCRdb redid the processing of the public reads, applying fastp at Q25 and MiXCR, and retained in-frame beta chains. One record per CDR3 amino acid sequence lists the most common genes and DNA. V and J calls and clone size were set by TCRdb, not the authors. This sample is represented by approximately 580,000 distinct CDR3 sequences; about a fifth of them were singletons. Of the sample, approximately 12% is held by the ten largest clones.

Study-level results and caveats: Contracting CD4+ clones appeared mostly in the CM and EM memory subsets, whereas CD8+ clones were enriched in EMRA. The study covered only a couple of mild cases, and larger cohorts including severe cases with pre-infection samples were considered necessary. SARS-CoV-2 specificity of the second-wave clones peaking on day 37 was not confirmed. From day 15 to 85, contracting clones showed balanced CD4/CD8 phenotypes, whereas a second wave of clones that expanded from day 15 to 37 leaned towards CD4+. The detection of some responding clones in pre-infection memory suggests that pre-existing cross-reactive memory T cells joined the SARS-CoV-2 response.

CDR3 length: 17 amino acids, cysteine to phenylalanine. Here the CDR3 DNA is all that survives: 51 bases in frame from base 1. V loses 3 bases, J loses 3 bases, and the germline ends lie 20 bases apart. On this clonotype itself: No cognate antigen has been identified for it. Per-nucleotide qualities are absent, and no much larger clonotype sits a single base away.

Ficoll-Paque density gradient centrifugation was the method used to isolate PBMCs. This sequence was found in an adult woman who had mild COVID-19 (a few samples of this study predate the infection). The sample titles of this study are shuffled in the database, so cell type and time point are left out; the donor was told from shared clones. The source material was PBMCs or a T cell subset sorted from them (not recorded which). The sequence links TRBV12-3 or TRBV12-4 to TRBJ2-5; a tentative D match to TRBD2 spans 6 bases. The base sequence is TGTGCCAGCAGTTTTGGGCATGGGGGGTCAGCTAAAGAGACCCAGTACTTC. Its product reads: CASSFGHGGSAKETQYF.